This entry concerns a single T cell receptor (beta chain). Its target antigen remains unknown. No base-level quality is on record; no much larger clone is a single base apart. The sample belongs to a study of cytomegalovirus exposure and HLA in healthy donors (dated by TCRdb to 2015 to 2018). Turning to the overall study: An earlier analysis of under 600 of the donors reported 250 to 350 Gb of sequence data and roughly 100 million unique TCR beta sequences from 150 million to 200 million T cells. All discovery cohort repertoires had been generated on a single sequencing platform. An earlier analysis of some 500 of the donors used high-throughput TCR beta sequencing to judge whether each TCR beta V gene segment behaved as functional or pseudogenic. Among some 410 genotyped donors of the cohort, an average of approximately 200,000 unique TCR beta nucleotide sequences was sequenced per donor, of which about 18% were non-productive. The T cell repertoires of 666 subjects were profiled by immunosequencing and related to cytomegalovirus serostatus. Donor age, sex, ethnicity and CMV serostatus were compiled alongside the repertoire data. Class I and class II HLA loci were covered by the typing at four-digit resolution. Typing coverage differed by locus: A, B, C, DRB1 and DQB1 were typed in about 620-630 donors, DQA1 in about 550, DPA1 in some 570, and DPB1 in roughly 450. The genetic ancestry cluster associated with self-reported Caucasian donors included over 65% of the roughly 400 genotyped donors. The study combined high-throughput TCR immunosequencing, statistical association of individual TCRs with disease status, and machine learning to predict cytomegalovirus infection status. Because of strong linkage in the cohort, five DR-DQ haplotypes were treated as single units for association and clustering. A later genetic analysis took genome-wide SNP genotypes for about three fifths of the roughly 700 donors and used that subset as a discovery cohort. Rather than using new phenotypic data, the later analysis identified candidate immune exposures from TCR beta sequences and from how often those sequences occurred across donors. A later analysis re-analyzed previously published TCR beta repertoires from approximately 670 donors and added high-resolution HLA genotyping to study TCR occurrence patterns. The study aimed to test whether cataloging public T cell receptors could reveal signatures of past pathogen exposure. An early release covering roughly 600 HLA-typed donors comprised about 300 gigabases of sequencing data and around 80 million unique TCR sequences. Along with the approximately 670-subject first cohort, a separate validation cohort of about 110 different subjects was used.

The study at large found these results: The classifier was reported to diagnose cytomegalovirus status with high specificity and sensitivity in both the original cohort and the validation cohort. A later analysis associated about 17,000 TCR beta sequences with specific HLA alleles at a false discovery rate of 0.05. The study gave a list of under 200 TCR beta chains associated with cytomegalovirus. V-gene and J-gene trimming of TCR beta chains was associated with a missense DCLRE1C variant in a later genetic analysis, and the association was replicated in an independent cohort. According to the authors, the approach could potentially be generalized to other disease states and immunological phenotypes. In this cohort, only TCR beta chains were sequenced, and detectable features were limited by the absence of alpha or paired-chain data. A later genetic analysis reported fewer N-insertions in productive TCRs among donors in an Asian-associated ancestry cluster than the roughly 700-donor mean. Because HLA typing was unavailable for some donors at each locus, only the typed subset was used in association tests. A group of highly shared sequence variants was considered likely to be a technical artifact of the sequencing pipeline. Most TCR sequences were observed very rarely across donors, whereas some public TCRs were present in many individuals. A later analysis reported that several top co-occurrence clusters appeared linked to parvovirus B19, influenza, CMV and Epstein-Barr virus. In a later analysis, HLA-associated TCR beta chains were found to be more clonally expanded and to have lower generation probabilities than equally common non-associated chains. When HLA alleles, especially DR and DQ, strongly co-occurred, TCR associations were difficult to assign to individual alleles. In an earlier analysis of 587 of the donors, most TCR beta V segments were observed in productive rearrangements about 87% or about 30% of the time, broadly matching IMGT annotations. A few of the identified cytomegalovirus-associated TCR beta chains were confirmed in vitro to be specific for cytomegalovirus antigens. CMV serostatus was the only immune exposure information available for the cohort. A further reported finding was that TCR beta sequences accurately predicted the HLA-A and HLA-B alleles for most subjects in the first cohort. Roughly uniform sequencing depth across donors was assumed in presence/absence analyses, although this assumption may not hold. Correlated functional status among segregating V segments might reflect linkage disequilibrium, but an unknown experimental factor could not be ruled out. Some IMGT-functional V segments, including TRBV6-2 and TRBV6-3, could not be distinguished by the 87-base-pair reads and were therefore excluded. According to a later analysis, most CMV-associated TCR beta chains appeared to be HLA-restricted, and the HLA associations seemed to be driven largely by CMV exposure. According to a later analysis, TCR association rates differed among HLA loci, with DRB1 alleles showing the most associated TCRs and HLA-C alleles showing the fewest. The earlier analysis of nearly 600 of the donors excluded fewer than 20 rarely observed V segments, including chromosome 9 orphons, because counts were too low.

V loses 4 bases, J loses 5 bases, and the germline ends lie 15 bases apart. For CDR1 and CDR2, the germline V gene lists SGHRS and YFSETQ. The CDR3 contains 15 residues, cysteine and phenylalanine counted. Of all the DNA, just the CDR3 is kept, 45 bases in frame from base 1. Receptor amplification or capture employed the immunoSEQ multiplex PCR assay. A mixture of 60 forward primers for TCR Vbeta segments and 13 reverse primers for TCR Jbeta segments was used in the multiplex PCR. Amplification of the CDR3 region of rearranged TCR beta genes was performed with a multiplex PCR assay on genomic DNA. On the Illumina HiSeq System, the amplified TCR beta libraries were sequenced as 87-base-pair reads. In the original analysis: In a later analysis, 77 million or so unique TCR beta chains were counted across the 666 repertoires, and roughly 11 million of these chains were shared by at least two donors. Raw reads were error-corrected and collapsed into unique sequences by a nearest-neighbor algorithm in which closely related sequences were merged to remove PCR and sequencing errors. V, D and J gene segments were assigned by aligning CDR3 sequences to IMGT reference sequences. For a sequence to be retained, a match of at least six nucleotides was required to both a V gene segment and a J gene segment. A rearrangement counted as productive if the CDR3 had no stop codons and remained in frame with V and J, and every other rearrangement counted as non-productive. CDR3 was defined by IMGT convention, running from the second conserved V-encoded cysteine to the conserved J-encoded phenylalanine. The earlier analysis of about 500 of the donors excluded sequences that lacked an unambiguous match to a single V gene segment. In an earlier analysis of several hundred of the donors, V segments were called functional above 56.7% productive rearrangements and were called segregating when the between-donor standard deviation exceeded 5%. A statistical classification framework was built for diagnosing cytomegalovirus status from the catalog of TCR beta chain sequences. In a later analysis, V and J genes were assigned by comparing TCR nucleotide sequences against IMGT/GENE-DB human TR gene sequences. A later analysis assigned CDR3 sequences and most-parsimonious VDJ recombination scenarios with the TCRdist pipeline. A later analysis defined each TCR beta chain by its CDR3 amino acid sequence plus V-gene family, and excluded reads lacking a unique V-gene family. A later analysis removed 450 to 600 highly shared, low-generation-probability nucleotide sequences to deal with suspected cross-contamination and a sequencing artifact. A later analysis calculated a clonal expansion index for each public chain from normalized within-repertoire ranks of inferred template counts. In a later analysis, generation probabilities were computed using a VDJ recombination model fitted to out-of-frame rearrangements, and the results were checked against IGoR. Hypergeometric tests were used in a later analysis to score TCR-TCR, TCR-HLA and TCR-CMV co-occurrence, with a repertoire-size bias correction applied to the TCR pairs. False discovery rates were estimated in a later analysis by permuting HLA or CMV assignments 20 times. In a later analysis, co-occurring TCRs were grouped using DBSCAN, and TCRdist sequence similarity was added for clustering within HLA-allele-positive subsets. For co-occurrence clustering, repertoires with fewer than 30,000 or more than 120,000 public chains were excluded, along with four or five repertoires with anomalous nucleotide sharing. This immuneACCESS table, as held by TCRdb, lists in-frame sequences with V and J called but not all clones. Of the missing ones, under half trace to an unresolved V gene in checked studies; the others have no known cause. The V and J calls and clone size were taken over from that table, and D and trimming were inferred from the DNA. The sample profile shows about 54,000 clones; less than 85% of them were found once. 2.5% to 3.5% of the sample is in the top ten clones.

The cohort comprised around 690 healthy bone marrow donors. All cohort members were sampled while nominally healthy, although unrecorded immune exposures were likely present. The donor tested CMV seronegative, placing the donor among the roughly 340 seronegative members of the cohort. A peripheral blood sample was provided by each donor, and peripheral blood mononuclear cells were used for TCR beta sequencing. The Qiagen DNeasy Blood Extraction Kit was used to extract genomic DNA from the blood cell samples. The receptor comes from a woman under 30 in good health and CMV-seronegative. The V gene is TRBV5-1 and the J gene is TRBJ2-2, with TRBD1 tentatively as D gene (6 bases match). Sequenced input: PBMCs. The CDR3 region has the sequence CASSPPNRVTGELFF. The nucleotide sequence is TGCGCCAGCAGCCCCCCGAACAGGGTTACCGGGGAGCTGTTTTTT.